These 29 T cell receptor beta chains originate from one sample sequenced in a study of T cell responses to AZD1222 COVID-19 vaccine. Assay used: immunoSEQ multiplex PCR; TCRdb lists only in-frame clones, some missing. The sample holds 90,000 to 120,000 clones, 80% to 90% seen once. This specimen consisted of peripheral blood, obtained on day 0 of AZD1222 vaccination. These receptors were taken from an adult in good health.

The V and J genes are TRBV6-6 and TRBJ2-2; D is ambiguous. The V gene lost 8 bases and the J gene lost 2 bases, with 6 bases spanning the gap. The germline V gene encodes CDR1 MNHNY and CDR2 SVGAGI (reference sequence). This CDR3 region has 12 residues. CDR3 in amino acids: CASAFNTGELFF. DNA for the CDR3: TGTGCCAGCGCCTTTAACACCGGGGAGCTGTTTTTT.

The chain combines TRBV20-1 with TRBJ2-7, with 9 bases aligning to TRBD2. V lost 3 bases and J lost 5; bases outside the gene matches: 8. The CDR3 totals 14 residues. Germline CDR1 reads DFQATT; CDR2 reads SNEGSKA (reference sequence). This CDR3 reads CSASSTSGANEQYF. CDR3 coding DNA: TGCAGTGCTAGTTCGACTAGCGGAGCCAACGAGCAGTACTTC.

The chain employs TRBV7-8 and TRBJ1-3, with 9 positions matching TRBD1. The CDR3 length is 16 residues. The V segment lost 5 bases and the J segment 4 bases; nucleotides outside the gene matches: 9. In germline, CDR1 is SGHVS, CDR2 FQNEAQ. The DNA for the CDR3 is TGTGCCAGCAGCCTCTTACAGGGGGCGCGGGGAAACACCATATATTTT. Translation gives CASSLLQGARGNTIYF.

The chain joins TRBV2 to TRBJ2-3; the D is unclear. The germline gives CDR1 SNHLY, CDR2 FYNNEI. The CDR3 loop spans 13 amino acids. The ends were cut back, 4 bases at V and 2 bases at J, with 7 bases in the middle. DNA for the CDR3: TGTGCCAGCAGTGGTCAGAACACAGATACGCAGTATTTT. Protein product: CASSGQNTDTQYF.

The chain couples TRBV12-5 to TRBJ2-3; 7 bases match TRBD2. The germline V gene has CDR1 LGHNT and CDR2 FRNRAP. V lost 6 bases to trimming and J lost 9 bases; unmatched junction nucleotides: 6. The CDR3 length is 12 residues. DNA for the CDR3: TGTGCTAGTGGGGGCACTAGCGACACGCAGTATTTT. Its translation: CASGGTSDTQYF.

The rearrangement links TRBV6-5 to TRBJ2-3; 7 nucleotides line up with TRBD1. There are 12 residues in the CDR3. The V gene's germline CDR1 is MNHEY and CDR2 SVGAGI. With 7 bases clipped from V and 5 bases from J, the junction kept 3 bases outside the gene matches. The CDR3 protein is CASIGQVDTQYF. CDR3 DNA sequence: TGTGCCAGCATTGGACAGGTAGATACGCAGTATTTT.

V usage is TRBV29-1 and J usage is TRBJ2-3, with TRBD1 identical over 8 bases. CDR1 SQVTM and CDR2 ANQGSEA come from the germline V gene. CDR3 length equals 14 residues. After removal of 6 bases from V and 0 bases from J, the junction contained 5 bases not matched to a gene. CDR3 nucleotides: TGCAGCGTGGTAGGACAGGGTAGCACAGATACGCAGTATTTT. Encoded protein: CSVVGQGSTDTQYF.

This sequence joins TRBV24-1 and TRBJ2-7; D gene unclear. This CDR3 comprises 14 residues. Germline loops: CDR1 KGHDR, CDR2 SFDVKD. Deletions cut 5 bases from V and 0 bases from J, with 10 bases between. This CDR3 reads CATSAAGSSYEQYF. The CDR3 DNA reads TGTGCCACCAGTGCGGCCGGAAGCTCCTACGAGCAGTACTTC.

J is TRBJ2-1 and V is TRBV7-2; tentatively, D is TRBD2 (6 bases). Germline assignment: CDR1 SGHTA and CDR2 FQGNSA. Trimming pared 4 bases from V and 6 bases from J, leaving 10 bases between. This CDR3 contains 13 residues. CDR3 loop: CASSSGTLNEQFF. In DNA, the CDR3 is TGTGCCAGCAGCTCTGGGACTCTCAATGAGCAGTTCTTC.

This sequence joins TRBV18 and TRBJ1-1; 10 bases map to TRBD1. The CDR3 extends over 15 amino acids. The ends lost 4 bases at V and 3 bases at J; junction bases unmatched: 5. The germline V gene has CDR1 KGHSH and CDR2 LQKENI. CDR3 protein: CASSRGTGVDTEAFF. In DNA form, the CDR3 reads TGTGCCAGCTCACGGGGGACAGGGGTGGACACTGAAGCTTTCTTT.

This clone was observed a handful of times. The chain combines TRBV28 with TRBJ2-7; 9 bases map to TRBD2. Germline values: CDR1 MDHEN, CDR2 SYDVKM. The trim removed 2 bases at V and 4 bases at J, leaving 12 bases unmatched. The length of the CDR3 is 17 residues. This chain's CDR3 is CASSLGSSGSKRYEQYF. Written as DNA, the CDR3 is TGTGCCAGCAGTTTAGGGAGTAGCGGGAGTAAGAGATACGAGCAGTACTTC.

The V call is TRBV27, the J call TRBJ1-4, with TRBD1 identical over 7 bases. Germline CDR1 reads MNHEY; CDR2 reads SMNVEV (reference sequence). Germline trimming cut 3 bases from V and 7 bases from J; bases unmatched to any gene: 2. This CDR3 has 13 amino acids. CDR3 sequence (DNA): TGTGCCAGCAGTTTGCGGGACAGTGAAAAACTGTTTTTT. Translated: CASSLRDSEKLFF.

Only a few counts were recorded for this clone. The chain links TRBV24-1 to TRBJ1-5, with a weak D call TRBD1 (5 bases). Between the trimmed V and J ends, which lost 5 bases and 4 bases, there was a span of 8 bases. Per the germline V gene, CDR1 is KGHDR and CDR2 is SFDVKD. CDR3 length equals 13 residues. The CDR3 DNA is TGTGCCACCAGTGCCAGGGATAATCAGCCCCAGCATTTT. Translating gives CATSARDNQPQHF.

The chain carries TRBV6-5 and TRBJ2-5; D is unresolved. This CDR3 comprises 10 residues. Trimming pared 7 bases from V and 4 bases from J, leaving 4 bases between. Germline CDR1 MNHEY, CDR2 SVGAGI. The CDR3 region has the DNA TGTGCCAGCACTAGAGAGACCCAGTACTTC. Amino acids: CASTRETQYF.

The rearrangement joins TRBV18 to TRBJ1-4; TRBD1 might be the D (6 bases). Germline CDR1 KGHSH, CDR2 LQKENI. This CDR3 has 17 amino acids. Trimming took 5 bases from V and 0 from J, leaving 16 bases between them. The CDR3 coding sequence is TGTGCCAGCTCAGAAACAGGGACGGGGGCAACTAATGAAAAACTGTTTTTT. Encoded protein: CASSETGTGATNEKLFF. The whole variable domain, remainder taken from reference TRBV18 and TRBJ1-4, is NAGVMQNPRHLVRRRGQEARLRCSPMKGHSHVYWYRQLPEEGLKFMVYLQKENIIDESGMPKERFSAEFPKEGPSILRIQQVVRGDSAAYFCASSETGTGATNEKLFFGSGTQLSVL.

This chain links TRBV5-6 with TRBJ2-3; no firm D call. There are 13 residues in the CDR3. Germline V gene data show CDR1 as SGHDT and CDR2 as YYEEEE. Trimming took 0 bases from V and 4 from J, leaving 6 bases between them. The CDR3 sequence is CASSLGRSDTQYF. As DNA, the CDR3 is TGTGCCAGCAGCTTGGGCAGATCAGATACGCAGTATTTT.

The chain employs TRBV2 and TRBJ2-4; 8 bases map to TRBD1. Germline V gene sequence: CDR1 SNHLY, CDR2 FYNNEI. V dropped 1 base and J dropped 15; count of bases not matched to a gene: 5. This CDR3 has 12 amino acids. The CDR3 spells CASSEDGTGWYF. In nucleotides, the CDR3 is TGTGCCAGCAGTGAAGACGGGACAGGCTGGTACTTC.

The rearrangement uses TRBV12-5 and TRBJ1-5; 8 nucleotides line up with TRBD1. CDR1 and CDR2 from the germline V gene are LGHNT and FRNRAP. The J segment lost 5 bases and the V segment lost 2 bases, leaving 8 bases of the junction unmatched. The CDR3 runs 16 residues. CDR3 loop: CASGLTPGQADQPQHF. The CDR3 nucleotides are TGTGCTAGTGGTTTGACACCGGGACAGGCCGATCAGCCCCAGCATTTT. Combining the CDR3 with reference TRBV12-5 and TRBJ1-5 gives the whole variable domain DARVTQTPRHKVTEMGQEVTMRCQPILGHNTVFWYRQTMMQGLELLAYFRNRAPLDDSGMPKDRFSAEMPDATLATLKIQPSEPRDSAVYFCASGLTPGQADQPQHFGDGTRLSIL.

The genes are TRBV6-4 and TRBJ2-1; 9 nucleotides agree with TRBD2. Germline trimming cut 6 bases from V and 8 bases from J; bases unmatched to any gene: 8. Germline CDR1 and CDR2: MRHNA and SNTAGT. The CDR3 covers 14 residues. The CDR3 coding sequence is TGTGCCAGCAGCAGTAGCGGGAGTAACGATGAGCAGTTCTTC. It is translated as CASSSSGSNDEQFF.

The chain is built from TRBV18 and TRBJ1-1; possibly TRBD1 for D (6 bases). Per germline, CDR1 KGHSH and CDR2 LQKENI. The V end was cut by 6 bases, the J end by 5 bases, with 13 bases between. The CDR3 is made up of 13 amino acids. The chain's CDR3 is CASSLQGGTEAFF. CDR3 coding DNA: TGTGCCAGCTCCCTACAGGGAGGGACTGAAGCTTTCTTT. The entire variable domain, with the rest obtained from reference TRBV18 and TRBJ1-1, is as follows: NAGVMQNPRHLVRRRGQEARLRCSPMKGHSHVYWYRQLPEEGLKFMVYLQKENIIDESGMPKERFSAEFPKEGPSILRIQQVVRGDSAAYFCASSLQGGTEAFFGQGTRLTVV.

The gene calls are TRBV3-1 (or the pseudogene TRBV3-2) and TRBJ1-3, with 7 bases aligning to TRBD1. Germline CDR1 is LGHDT and CDR2 is YNNKEL (reference sequence). The V and J ends lost 6 bases and 2 bases, in that order; junction bases with no gene match: 13. This CDR3 spans 17 amino acids. CDR3: CASSTHRGIPPGNTIYF. CDR3 DNA: TGTGCCAGCAGTACTCACAGGGGTATCCCTCCTGGAAACACCATATATTTT.

The rearrangement links TRBV7-9 to TRBJ1-3; 8 bases agree with TRBD1. V shed 5 bases and J 4 bases; nucleotides not matched to a gene: 7. CDR1 and CDR2 from the germline V gene are SEHNR and FQNEAQ (reference sequence). This CDR3 has 15 amino acids. For the CDR3, the DNA is TGTGCCAGCAGCCCGGGGACAGGCCAAGGAAACACCATATATTTT. This gives the protein CASSPGTGQGNTIYF. The full variable domain, completed using reference TRBV7-9 and TRBJ1-3, is DTGVSQNPRHKITKRGQNVTFRCDPISEHNRLYWYRQTLGQGPEFLTYFQNEAQLEKSRLLSDRFSAERPKGSFSTLEIQRTEQGDSAMYLCASSPGTGQGNTIYFGEGSWLTVV.

V usage is TRBV4-2 and J usage is TRBJ2-3, with TRBD2 matching over 10 bases. The CDR3 covers 16 residues. Germline V gene lookup returns CDR1 LGHNA and CDR2 YNFKEQ. With V trimmed by 4 bases and J by 0 bases, 4 bases remained unmatched. CDR3 sequence reads: CASSLAGGFSTDTQYF. The CDR3 DNA sequence: TGTGCCAGCAGCCTAGCGGGAGGCTTTAGCACAGATACGCAGTATTTT.

The DNA of the CDR3 is TGTGCCAGCAGGAACGACAGGGACGTGCAGTACTTC. Translated, it gives CASRNDRDVQYF. The rearrangement joins TRBV6-5 to TRBJ2-7, with 7 positions matching TRBD1. In germline, CDR1 is MNHEY, CDR2 SVGAGI. With V trimmed by 6 bases and J by 9 bases, 8 bases remained unmatched. This CDR3 contains 12 residues.

The chain uses TRBV11-3 and TRBJ2-1; perhaps TRBD2 as D (6 bases). The CDR3 runs 13 residues. Deletions cut 6 bases from V and 6 bases from J, with 12 bases between. Per germline, CDR1 SGHNT and CDR2 YENEEA. The CDR3 DNA reads as TGTGCCAGCAGTTTGGACTACCTCAATGAGCAGTTCTTC. Its translation: CASSLDYLNEQFF.

The chain combines TRBV3-1 (or the pseudogene TRBV3-2) with TRBJ1-1; 9 nucleotides line up with TRBD1. The germline CDR1 and CDR2 sequences are LGHDT and YNNKEL (reference sequence). With 6 bases clipped from V and 4 bases from J, the junction kept 12 bases outside the gene matches. The CDR3 contains 16 residues. The CDR3 sequence: CASRLHRDREATEAFF. The DNA for the CDR3 is TGTGCCAGCAGACTCCACCGGGACAGGGAGGCCACTGAAGCTTTCTTT.

The chain recombines TRBV4-3 with TRBJ2-1, with 8 bases aligning to TRBD2. The germline gives CDR1 LGHNA, CDR2 YSLEER. The CDR3 length is 18 residues. V was clipped by 1 base and J by 7 bases; unmatched bases: 15. CDR3 in DNA: TGCGCCAGCAGCCAAGGCCGGAGAATGAGCGGGAGAGCTAATGAGCAGTTCTTC. Its translation: CASSQGRRMSGRANEQFF.

This chain links TRBV5-4 with TRBJ1-2; maybe TRBD1 (6 bases). The CDR3 consists of 16 residues. Trimming stripped 4 bases from V and 0 bases from J, with 16 bases between. From germline, CDR1 is SGHNT and CDR2 YYREEE (reference sequence). The CDR3 DNA is TGTGCCAGCAGCCGAGGACAGACGACTTCTAACTATGGCTACACCTTC. It translates to CASSRGQTTSNYGYTF. The entire variable domain, with the rest obtained from reference TRBV5-4 and TRBJ1-2, is as follows: ETGVTQSPTHLIKTRGQQVTLRCSSQSGHNTVSWYQQALGQGPQFIFQYYREEENGRGNFPPRFSGLQFPNYSSELNVNALELDDSALYLCASSRGQTTSNYGYTFGSGTRLTVV.

This clone appeared a single time. This chain connects TRBV6-4 to TRBJ2-5; possibly TRBD1 or TRBD2 for D (5 bases each). This CDR3 region has 16 residues. CDR1 is MRHNA, CDR2 SNTAGT, per germline. Trimming left V 8 bases short and J 3 bases short, with 22 bases between. The CDR3 region is CASRFPGTCFEETQYF. The CDR3 DNA sequence: TGTGCCAGCCGATTTCCGGGGACGTGTTTCGAAGAGACCCAGTACTTC.